The present T cell receptor (beta chain) was sequenced within a study of T cells after somatic rescue of genetic block. Measured with immunoSEQ multiplex PCR; TCRdb has only the in-frame clones, and not every one. The sample contains tens of thousands of clones, around 92% of which appear only once. Trimming removed 1 base from V and 1 base from J; junction bases left unmatched: 1. The CDR3 has 15 residues. Germline CDR1 and CDR2: MDHEN and SYDVKM. Source material: peripheral blood mononuclear cells (PBMCs). This sequence joins TRBV28 and TRBJ2-1; 7 bases line up with TRBD1. The clonotype was recovered from a man between 35 and 55 years old. The CDR3 loop is CASSLSGQSYNEQFF. Here the CDR3 DNA reads TGTGCCAGCAGTTTATCGGGACAGTCCTACAATGAGCAGTTCTTC.